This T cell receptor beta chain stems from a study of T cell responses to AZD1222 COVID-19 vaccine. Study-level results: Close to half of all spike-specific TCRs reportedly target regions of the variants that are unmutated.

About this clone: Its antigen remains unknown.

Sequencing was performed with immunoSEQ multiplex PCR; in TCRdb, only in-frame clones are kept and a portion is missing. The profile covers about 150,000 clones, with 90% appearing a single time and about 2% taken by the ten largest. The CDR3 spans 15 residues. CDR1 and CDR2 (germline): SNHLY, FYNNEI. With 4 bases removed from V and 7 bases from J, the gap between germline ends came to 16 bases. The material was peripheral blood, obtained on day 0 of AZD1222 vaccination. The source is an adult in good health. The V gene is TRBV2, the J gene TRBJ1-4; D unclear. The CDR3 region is CASSGGGTDLEKLFF. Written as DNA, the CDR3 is TGTGCCAGCAGTGGTGGTGGCACAGACCTTGAAAAACTGTTTTTT.